The 14 T cell receptor beta chains below were found in one sample sequenced in a study of molecular identifiers for immune sequencing clone quantification. TCRdb independently ran MiXCR on the PCR reads; one entry per CDR3 protein. The sample consists of about 100,000 distinct CDR3 sequences, 35% of them appearing once. Sequencing was performed on naive CD8+ T cells from blood, with Jurkat cell RNA spiked in. Sample subset: FACS-sorted CD8+CD4-CCR7+CD45RA+ naive T cells. These receptors were taken from a human donor in good health. Some libraries in this study had Jurkat cell RNA spiked in.

This sequence joins TRBV19 and TRBJ2-1; D is ambiguous. Germline CDR1 LNHDA, CDR2 SQIVND (reference sequence). V was trimmed by 5 bases and J by 8 bases, leaving 10 bases between them. The CDR3 sequence is 12 residues long. The CDR3: CASSYQYDEQFF. CDR3 nucleotide sequence: TGTGCCAGTAGTTACCAGTACGATGAGCAGTTCTTC.

This clonotype was counted at least ten times. This chain connects TRBV5-6 to TRBJ1-5; D is ambiguous. The V end lost 0 bases, the J end lost 3 bases, and 7 bases lay between the germline ends. The length of the CDR3 is 14 residues. Germline V gives CDR1 SGHDT, CDR2 YYEEEE. The CDR3 sequence is CASSLDRDNQPQHF. The CDR3 region has the DNA TGTGCCAGCAGCTTGGATAGGGACAATCAGCCCCAGCATTTT.

The V call is TRBV7-8, the J call TRBJ2-1, with a possible D match to TRBD2 (6 bases). V lost 11 bases to trimming and J lost 6 bases, with 17 bases between them. Germline CDR1 and CDR2: SGHVS and FQNEAQ. The CDR3 extends over 13 amino acids. CDR3 DNA: TGTGCCTGTTGGCCGGGAGAGTTCAATGAGCAGTTCTTC. Residues: CACWPGEFNEQFF.

The V gene is TRBV3-2, the J gene TRBJ2-7; the table's D call, TRBD2, has no DNA check behind it. TRBV3-2 is a pseudogene. This CDR3 has 16 residues. CDR3 DNA: TGTGCCAGCAGCCAAGATCGCCGGGACTTCATCTACGAGCTGTACTTC. It specifies CASSQDRRDFIYELYF.

There are many counts of this clonotype. The chain is built from TRBV5-4 and TRBJ2-7; 7 positions match TRBD1. The CDR3 contains 17 residues. Per germline, CDR1 SGHNT and CDR2 YYREEE (reference sequence). V lost 2 bases and J lost 2; bases outside the gene matches: 13. For the CDR3, the DNA is TGTGCCAGCAGCTTAGTGTTGGTGACAGGGAGCCCCTACGAGCAGTACTTC. Encoded protein: CASSLVLVTGSPYEQYF.

This rearrangement joins TRBV9 to TRBJ2-1, with a weak D call TRBD1 (6 bases). Germline V gives CDR1 SGDLS, CDR2 YYNGEE. Trimming left V 0 bases short and J 4 bases short, with 11 bases between. The CDR3 is 15 residues long. This CDR3 reads CASSVEGVGYNEQFF. CDR3 nucleotide sequence: TGTGCCAGCAGCGTAGAGGGGGTGGGGTACAATGAGCAGTTCTTC.

Only a few counts were recorded for this clonotype. The chain is built from TRBV7-2 and TRBJ2-7; 13 bases fit TRBD2. This CDR3 is built from 16 residues. In germline, CDR1 is SGHTA, CDR2 FQGNSA. V lost 5 bases to trimming and J lost 6 bases; unmatched junction nucleotides: 10. DNA for the CDR3: TGTGCCAGCAGCCCCTACTCCGGGACTAGCGGGATCGAGCAGTACTTC. Translating it yields CASSPYSGTSGIEQYF.

Many counts were recorded for this clonotype. The rearrangement links TRBV11-2 to TRBJ2-7, with D maybe TRBD1 (5 bases). The V gene lost 3 bases and the J gene lost 4 bases, with 10 bases spanning the gap. The CDR3 sequence is 13 residues long. Germline CDR1 SGHAT, CDR2 FQNNGV. CDR3: CASSLIRQYEQYF. The DNA for the CDR3 is TGTGCCAGCAGCTTGATCCGACAGTACGAGCAGTACTTC. Complete variable domain (other parts from reference TRBV11-2 and TRBJ2-7): EAGVAQSPRYKIIEKRQSVAFWCNPISGHATLYWYQQILGQGPKLLIQFQNNGVVDDSQLPKDRFSAERLKGVDSTLKIQPAKLEDSAVYLCASSLIRQYEQYFGPGTRLTVT.

The chain is built from TRBV7-2 and TRBJ2-7, with D perhaps matching TRBD1 or TRBD2 (5 bases each). Trimming took off 4 bases at V and 0 bases at J, with 13 bases between the two ends. This CDR3 has 15 amino acids. Per the germline V gene, CDR1 is SGHTA and CDR2 is FQGNSA. CDR3 sequence: CASSSRGRVSYEQYF. As DNA, the CDR3 is TGTGCCAGCAGCTCACGGGGCAGGGTCTCCTACGAGCAGTACTTC.

This clonotype was counted at least ten times. V is TRBV29-1 and J is TRBJ2-4, with D tentatively TRBD1 or TRBD2 (5 bases each). This CDR3 is 15 amino acids long. Trimming pared 1 base from V and 3 bases from J, leaving 13 bases between. Germline lookup yields CDR1 SQVTM and CDR2 ANQGSEA. CDR3 region: CSVEGFRENKNIQYF. The CDR3 DNA reads TGCAGCGTTGAAGGTTTCAGGGAGAACAAAAACATTCAGTACTTC.

The V and J genes are TRBV9 and TRBJ2-1; no clear D. Germline V gene sequence: CDR1 SGDLS, CDR2 YYNGEE. The CDR3 consists of 9 residues. Trimming shortened V by 7 bases and J by 7 bases, and 3 bases separated the two germline ends. The CDR3 DNA follows: TGTGCCAGCGAGAATGAGCAGTTCTTC. Protein product: CASENEQFF.

The V and J genes are TRBV12-3 or TRBV12-4 and TRBJ2-5; D might be TRBD2 (7 bases). This CDR3 contains 14 residues. V lost 3 bases, J lost 2 bases, and 10 bases lay in between. The CDR3 loop reads CASSLGGRQETQYF. DNA of the CDR3: TGTGCCAGCAGTTTGGGGGGGCGGCAAGAGACCCAGTACTTC.

This clonotype has more than one count but fewer than ten. The CDR3 end shows no conserved phenylalanine or tryptophan, and so a read error is likely. The rearrangement joins TRBV6-5 to TRBJ2-5; D ambiguous. Germline values: CDR1 MNHEY, CDR2 SVGAGI. The CDR3 loop spans 13 amino acids. Trimming removed 4 bases from V and 4 bases from J, with 10 bases in between. The CDR3 loop reads CASSFGMGETQYL. CDR3 bases: TGTGCCAGCAGTTTTGGTATGGGAGAGACCCAGTACTTG.

This chain connects TRBV9 to TRBJ2-1; 9 positions match TRBD1. V dropped 3 bases and J dropped 7; count of bases not matched to a gene: 8. Germline V CDR1 and CDR2: SGDLS, YYNGEE. The CDR3 contains 15 residues. Here the CDR3 DNA reads TGTGCCAGCAGCGCCCGGGACAGGGACTTTAATGAGCAGTTCTTC. Its protein is CASSARDRDFNEQFF. The whole variable domain, filled in from reference TRBV9 and TRBJ2-1, reads DSGVTQTPKHLITATGQRVTLRCSPRSGDLSVYWYQQSLDQGLQFLIQYYNGEERAKGNILERFSAQQFPDLHSELNLSSLELGDSALYFCASSARDRDFNEQFFGPGTRLTVL.